The 30 T cell receptor beta chains given below trace back to one sample, sequenced in a study of cytomegalovirus exposure and HLA in healthy donors. In the PCR, 60 Vbeta and 13 Jbeta primers were used. Produced via immunoSEQ multiplex PCR; TCRdb's table is partial and in-frame only. The repertoire includes approximately 110,000 clones, 65% to 80% of them detected once, and 2.5% to 3.5% sits in the top ten. Specimen: PBMCs. Receptors were obtained from a middle-aged woman in good health and CMV-seronegative.

This chain joins TRBV5-6 and TRBJ1-1; TRBD1 is a possible D gene (6 bases). CDR3 length: 15 residues. Per germline, CDR1 SGHDT and CDR2 YYEEEE. V dropped 1 base and J dropped 0 bases, with 10 bases sitting between them. Written as DNA, the CDR3 is TGTGCCAGCAGCTTGTCAGGGGCAATGAACACTGAAGCTTTCTTT. Its translation: CASSLSGAMNTEAFF.

V gene TRBV5-6 combines with J gene TRBJ1-2; unclear D gene. The CDR3 sequence is 14 residues long. The germline CDR1 and CDR2 sequences are SGHDT and YYEEEE. Trimming cost V 0 bases and J 4 bases, with 10 bases left between them. The CDR3 DNA reads as TGTGCCAGCAGCTTGGGAGGGAAGGCCTATGGCTACACCTTC. It specifies CASSLGGKAYGYTF.

The gene calls are TRBV5-4 and TRBJ2-1; possibly TRBD2 for D (7 bases). With 4 bases removed from V and 0 bases from J, the gap between germline ends came to 14 bases. The CDR3 covers 16 residues. The V gene's germline CDR1 is SGHNT and CDR2 YYREEE (reference sequence). The CDR3 DNA reads as TGTGCCAGCAGCGGGGGGGGCACCAACTCCTACAATGAGCAGTTCTTC. Translated, it gives CASSGGGTNSYNEQFF.

This clone was seen more than once but under ten times. The V call is TRBV7-9, the J call TRBJ2-6; D call uncertain. Trimming pared 6 bases from V and 0 bases from J, leaving 18 bases between. There are 18 residues in the CDR3. Germline CDR1 is SEHNR and CDR2 is FQNEAQ (reference sequence). As DNA, the CDR3 is TGTGCCAGCAGACCTTCAGAGACACAATCCTCTGGGGCCAACGTCCTGACTTTC. It yields the protein CASRPSETQSSGANVLTF.

V is TRBV7-9 and J is TRBJ1-1; TRBD1 aligns across 9 bases. In germline, CDR1 is SEHNR, CDR2 FQNEAQ (reference sequence). The length of the CDR3 is 16 residues. Germline trimming cut 5 bases from V and 4 bases from J; bases unmatched to any gene: 11. Written as DNA, the CDR3 is TGTGCCAGCAGCCCTCGGACAGGGGTGTTGGCCACTGAAGCTTTCTTT. Encoded protein: CASSPRTGVLATEAFF.

The rearrangement joins TRBV28 to TRBJ1-5; weak D call: TRBD1 (6 bases). The germline gives CDR1 MDHEN, CDR2 SYDVKM. The length of the CDR3 is 15 residues. V dropped 3 bases and J dropped 5 bases, with 14 bases sitting between them. The CDR3 here is CASSFEGQGYQPQHF. CDR3 bases: TGTGCCAGCAGTTTTGAGGGGCAGGGGTATCAGCCCCAGCATTTT.

V is TRBV9 and J is TRBJ2-5; no firm D call. V shed 2 bases and J shed 5 bases, with 16 bases lying between them. The CDR3 is made up of 15 amino acids. The germline V gene encodes CDR1 SGDLS and CDR2 YYNGEE. CDR3 sequence (DNA): TGTGCCAGCAGCGTCCTAGAAAAGGATTGGGAGACCCAGTACTTC. Protein: CASSVLEKDWETQYF.

CDR3: CASSVEPGLAGSYNEQFF. Here the CDR3 DNA reads TGTGCCAGCAGCGTCGAACCGGGACTAGCGGGCTCTTACAATGAGCAGTTCTTC. V is TRBV9 and J is TRBJ2-1; 12 nucleotides agree with TRBD2. After removal of 2 bases from V and 4 bases from J, the junction contained 10 bases not matched to a gene. This CDR3 spans 18 amino acids. CDR1 SGDLS and CDR2 YYNGEE come from the germline V gene.

The gene calls are TRBV28 and TRBJ1-2; D gene unclear. Deletions cut 4 bases from V and 4 bases from J, with 10 bases between. The CDR3 spans 13 residues. The germline V gene encodes CDR1 MDHEN and CDR2 SYDVKM. CDR3 residues: CASSSDIVYGYTF. The CDR3 nucleotides are TGTGCCAGCAGTTCCGACATTGTCTATGGCTACACCTTC.

The chain has TRBV6-1 and TRBJ1-1; 7 positions agree with TRBD1. CDR1 is MNHNS, CDR2 SASEGT, per germline. Trimming took 4 bases from V and 3 from J; bases not matched to a gene: 2. This CDR3 is 13 amino acids long. This CDR3 reads CASSGTGDTEAFF. CDR3 DNA: TGTGCCAGCAGTGGTACAGGGGACACTGAAGCTTTCTTT.

CDR3: CASSREQPQHF. CDR3 sequence (DNA): TGTGCCAGCAGCCGAGAGCAGCCCCAGCATTTT. The V call is TRBV28, the J call TRBJ1-5; D not resolved. CDR1 is MDHEN, CDR2 SYDVKM, per germline. Trimming removed 6 bases from V and 7 bases from J, with 7 bases in between. The CDR3 totals 11 residues.

The rearrangement joins TRBV6-1 to TRBJ1-2; D is undetermined. CDR1 is MNHNS, CDR2 SASEGT, per germline. V shed 3 bases and J shed 5 bases, with 16 bases lying between them. This CDR3 has 15 amino acids. The CDR3 protein is CASSDEVGFGYGYTF. The CDR3 DNA follows: TGTGCCAGCAGTGATGAGGTCGGGTTTGGGTATGGCTACACCTTC.

The rearrangement uses TRBV9 and TRBJ2-2, with a tentative D call TRBD2 (6 bases). Trimming removed 2 bases from V and 1 base from J, with 12 bases in between. The germline V gene has CDR1 SGDLS and CDR2 YYNGEE. The CDR3 runs to 16 residues. In nucleotides, the CDR3 is TGTGCCAGCAGCGTTCGATGGGGGGAGAACACCGGGGAGCTGTTTTTT. The encoded protein is CASSVRWGENTGELFF.

This clone turned up a few times. The chain uses TRBV5-4 and TRBJ2-7; D possibly corresponds to TRBD2 (5 bases). CDR3 length: 12 residues. V gave up 0 bases and J gave up 5 bases, with 6 bases separating them. CDR1 SGHNT and CDR2 YYREEE come from the germline V gene (reference sequence). In DNA form, the CDR3 reads TGTGCCAGCAGCTTGGACGGGGACGAGCAGTACTTC. It encodes CASSLDGDEQYF.

With regard to this clone: This CDR3 is also generated by other DNA sequences in the sample. V usage is TRBV10-3 and J usage is TRBJ2-7; perhaps TRBD1 as D (6 bases). CDR1 is ENHRY, CDR2 SYGVKD, per germline. V was cut by 11 bases and J by 3 bases, with 20 bases left in between. The CDR3 contains 14 residues. In nucleotides, the CDR3 is TGTGCCTCCAAAACAGGGACCGAGGGCTACGAGCAGTACTTC. Translation gives CASKTGTEGYEQYF.

V gene TRBV11-2 combines with J gene TRBJ2-1; 7 bases line up with TRBD2. Germline trimming cut 1 base from V and 4 bases from J; bases unmatched to any gene: 4. There are 15 residues in the CDR3. The V gene's germline CDR1 is SGHAT and CDR2 FQNNGV. The CDR3 protein is CASSLAGGEYNEQFF. The CDR3 DNA sequence: TGTGCCAGCAGCTTAGCGGGAGGCGAGTACAATGAGCAGTTCTTC.

The chain employs TRBV7-9 and TRBJ1-1, with 7 bases matching TRBD1. The CDR3 extends over 12 amino acids. Per the germline V gene, CDR1 is SEHNR and CDR2 is FQNEAQ (reference sequence). V was clipped by 0 bases and J by 10 bases; unmatched bases: 2. The DNA of the CDR3 is TGTGCCAGCAGCTTAGCCAGACAGGGAGCTTTCTTT. It yields the protein CASSLARQGAFF.

The rearrangement uses TRBV6-4 and TRBJ2-1; TRBD1 might be the D (6 bases). The V gene lost 0 bases and the J gene lost 7 bases, with 7 bases spanning the gap. The CDR3 spans 13 residues. Looked up from germline, CDR1 is MRHNA and CDR2 is SNTAGT. The CDR3 nucleotides are TGTGCCAGCAGTGACTCCAGGGGTAATGAGCAGTTCTTC. Protein product: CASSDSRGNEQFF.

The chain has TRBV5-8 and TRBJ1-5, with TRBD1 identical over 7 bases. The CDR3 covers 15 residues. The trim removed 0 bases at V and 9 bases at J, leaving 9 bases unmatched. CDR1 and CDR2 from the germline V gene are SGHTS and YDEGEE. CDR3 amino acids: CASSLEGAGSGPQHF. The CDR3 bases are TGTGCCAGCAGCTTGGAGGGGGCGGGTAGCGGGCCCCAGCATTTT.

In its sample, this clone was seen a few times. The chain uses TRBV7-2 and TRBJ2-1; perhaps TRBD2 as D (6 bases). Germline-derived CDR1 and CDR2 are SGHTA and FQGNSA. The CDR3 covers 14 residues. Trimming stripped 5 bases from V and 8 bases from J, with 16 bases between. The CDR3 loop reads CASSDSPGVDEQFF. The CDR3 nucleotides read TGTGCCAGCAGCGATAGCCCGGGAGTGGATGAGCAGTTCTTC.

The chain carries TRBV18 and TRBJ1-5; D call uncertain. The CDR3 length is 16 residues. Germline CDR1 KGHSH, CDR2 LQKENI. V lost 1 base and J lost 3, with 13 bases in between. CDR3 DNA: TGTGCCAGCTCACCACGACCAGACTTGAACAATCAGCCCCAGCATTTT. As protein: CASSPRPDLNNQPQHF.

The V call is TRBV5-1, the J call TRBJ2-2; the D gene is possibly TRBD2 (6 bases). The CDR3 is 16 amino acids. The V gene lost 5 bases and the J gene lost 5 bases, with 19 bases spanning the gap. Looked up from germline, CDR1 is SGHRS and CDR2 is YFSETQ. The CDR3 DNA follows: TGCGCCAGCAGGGGGGTTGCGGGGAAAGGGACCGGGGAGCTGTTTTTT. This codes for CASRGVAGKGTGELFF.

The chain uses TRBV5-1 and TRBJ1-6; 7 bases align to TRBD1. The CDR3 is 14 amino acids. V trimming: 4 bases; J trimming: 7 bases; junction bases outside the gene matches: 5. Germline lookup yields CDR1 SGHRS and CDR2 YFSETQ. The CDR3 is CASSLGQSNSPLHF. The CDR3 nucleotides read TGCGCCAGCAGCCTGGGACAGAGCAATTCACCCCTCCACTTT. The entire variable domain, with the rest obtained from reference TRBV5-1 and TRBJ1-6, is as follows: KAGVTQTPRYLIKTRGQQVTLSCSPISGHRSVSWYQQTPGQGLQFLFEYFSETQRNKGNFPGRFSGRQFSNSRSEMNVSTLELGDSALYLCASSLGQSNSPLHFGNGTRLTVT.

The chain uses TRBV5-6 and TRBJ1-5; D possibly corresponds to TRBD1 (6 bases). Looked up from germline, CDR1 is SGHDT and CDR2 is YYEEEE. With 0 bases removed from V and 1 base from J, the gap between germline ends came to 8 bases. The CDR3 contains 15 residues. CDR3 in DNA: TGTGCCAGCAGCTTGGGACAGGTCAGCAATCAGCCCCAGCATTTT. Its protein product is CASSLGQVSNQPQHF.

The V gene is TRBV7-2, the J gene TRBJ2-7; 8 bases agree with TRBD2. The CDR3 loop spans 14 amino acids. V was clipped by 4 bases and J by 4 bases; unmatched bases: 6. Germline V CDR1 and CDR2: SGHTA, FQGNSA. The CDR3 loop is CASSSLAGNYEQYF. The CDR3 DNA reads as TGTGCCAGCAGCTCCCTAGCGGGCAATTACGAGCAGTACTTC.

The J gene is TRBJ1-2, the V gene TRBV28, with TRBD1 as a possible D gene (5 bases). This CDR3 contains 13 residues. Trimming stripped 2 bases from V and 7 bases from J, with 11 bases between. From germline, CDR1 is MDHEN and CDR2 SYDVKM. In DNA form, the CDR3 reads TGTGCCAGCAGTTTAAGGCGCAGGGTTGGCTACACCTTC. This translates into CASSLRRRVGYTF.

The chain is built from TRBV7-9 and TRBJ2-3; 10 nucleotides agree with TRBD2. This CDR3 region has 17 residues. After removal of 5 bases from V and 4 bases from J, the junction contained 12 bases not matched to a gene. Germline CDR1 SEHNR, CDR2 FQNEAQ (reference sequence). The CDR3 region is CASSPHPQTSGPDTQYF. CDR3 bases: TGTGCCAGCAGCCCCCACCCCCAGACTAGCGGGCCAGATACGCAGTATTTT.

J is TRBJ2-1 and V is TRBV9; no clear D gene. The CDR3 covers 15 residues. Trimming stripped 0 bases from V and 3 bases from J, with 10 bases between. CDR1 is SGDLS and CDR2 is YYNGEE in the germline V gene. In DNA, the CDR3 is TGTGCCAGCAGCGTAGCCCAGCCAGGCTACAATGAGCAGTTCTTC. Translated: CASSVAQPGYNEQFF.

This sequence joins TRBV10-1 and TRBJ2-3; D uncertain. Trimming removed 6 bases from V and 1 base from J, with 14 bases in between. The CDR3 extends over 15 amino acids. Germline V gene data show CDR1 as WNHNN and CDR2 as SYGVQD (reference sequence). In DNA form, the CDR3 reads TGCGCCAGCAGCGAAGCTGCCGCGGGCACAGATACGCAGTATTTT. Its translation: CASSEAAAGTDTQYF.

This rearrangement joins TRBV6-5 to TRBJ2-3, with unresolved D. With 2 bases removed from V and 0 bases from J, the gap between germline ends came to 6 bases. The CDR3 is 14 residues long. Germline V gene sequence: CDR1 MNHEY, CDR2 SVGAGI. CDR3 DNA sequence: TGTGCCAGCAGTTACCCCGGGAGCACAGATACGCAGTATTTT. Amino acid sequence: CASSYPGSTDTQYF.